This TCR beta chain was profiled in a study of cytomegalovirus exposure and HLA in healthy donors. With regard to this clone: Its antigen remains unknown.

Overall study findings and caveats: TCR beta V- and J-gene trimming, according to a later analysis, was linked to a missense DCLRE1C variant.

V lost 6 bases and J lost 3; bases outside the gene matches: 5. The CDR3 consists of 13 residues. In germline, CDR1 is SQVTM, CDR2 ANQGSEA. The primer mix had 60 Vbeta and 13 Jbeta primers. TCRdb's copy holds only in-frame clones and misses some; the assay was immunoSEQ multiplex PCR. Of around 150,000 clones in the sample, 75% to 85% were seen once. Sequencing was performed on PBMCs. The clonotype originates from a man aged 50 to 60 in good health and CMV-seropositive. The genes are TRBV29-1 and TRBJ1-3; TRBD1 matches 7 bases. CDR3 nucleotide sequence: TGCAGCGTCAAGACAGGGAGTGGAAACACCATATATTTT. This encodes CSVKTGSGNTIYF. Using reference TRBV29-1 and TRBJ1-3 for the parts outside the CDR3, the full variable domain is SAVISQKPSRDICQRGTSLTIQCQVDSQVTMMFWYRQQPGQSLTLIATANQGSEATYESGFVIDKFPISRPNLTFSTLTVSNMSPEDSSIYLCSVKTGSGNTIYFGEGSWLTVV.